This TCR beta chain was sequenced in a study of blood T cell repertoires in COVID-19. Overall study: Samples taken during acute and convalescent COVID-19 were collected in the United States, Italy and Spain. In each case, the material was cDNA or gDNA derived from T cells, B-cell-depleted T cells, or PBMCs.

J lost 10 bases, V lost 7 bases, and 6 bases had no gene match. CDR3 size: 13 residues. The germline V gene encodes CDR1 SEHNR and CDR2 FQNEAQ (reference sequence). Method: immunoSEQ multiplex PCR; TCRdb's copy keeps in-frame clones and lacks some. The sample contains 330,000 or so clones, approximately 89% of which appear only once. The specimen sequenced was peripheral blood. The chain employs TRBV7-9 and TRBJ2-2; 10 nucleotides match TRBD1. The source is an older woman with COVID-19, enrolled during active disease. The CDR3 region has the DNA TGTGCCAGCAACGGACAGGGGGGAGTGGAGCTGTTTTTT. As protein: CASNGQGGVELFF.